The present entry profiles one T cell receptor (beta chain) with its context. These data originate in a study of cytomegalovirus exposure and HLA in healthy donors. V was clipped by 4 bases and J by 3 bases, with 9 bases between them. The CDR3 is 14 amino acids. Germline V gene sequence: CDR1 LNHDA, CDR2 SQIVND (reference sequence). Each donor was nominally healthy when sampled (though unrecorded immune exposures were likely). With 60 Vbeta and 13 Jbeta primers, the PCR was carried out. Libraries were prepared by immunoSEQ multiplex PCR; TCRdb keeps only in-frame clonotypes and omits some of them. Found here are roughly 200,000 clones, around 76% of them singletons; the top ten hold around 0.63%.

Sequenced material: PBMCs. V gene TRBV19 combines with J gene TRBJ2-2; possibly TRBD2 for D (6 bases). The clonotype was recovered from a man between 18 and 29 years old in good health and CMV-seronegative. CDR3 in DNA: TGTGCCAGTAGTAGAGGGGAGGACACCGGGGAGCTGTTTTTT. Its translation: CASSRGEDTGELFF.